These 27 T cell receptor beta chains share one sample of origin, sequenced in a study of T cell responses to AZD1222 COVID-19 vaccine. The data were produced by immunoSEQ multiplex PCR, yet TCRdb's version contains in-frame clones alone and is incomplete. The sample lists roughly 160,000 clones; about 90% were seen once. The specimen was peripheral blood, collected 28 days after the second AZD1222 dose. These receptors all stem from an adult who received the AZD1222 COVID-19 vaccine.

This rearrangement joins TRBV13 to TRBJ2-1; TRBD2 matches at 12 bases. V was clipped by 5 bases and J by 9 bases; unmatched bases: 8. Germline CDR1 is PRHDT and CDR2 is FYEKMQ (reference sequence). The CDR3 runs 15 residues. CDR3 DNA: TGTGCCAGCAGCCTTCGACTAGCGGGGGAAACTGAGCAGTTCTTC. It yields the protein CASSLRLAGETEQFF. Looking up the rest from reference TRBV13 and TRBJ2-1 gives the full variable domain: AAGVIQSPRHLIKEKRETATLKCYPIPRHDTVYWYQQGPGQDPQFLISFYEKMQSDKGSIPDRFSAQQFSDYHSELNMSSLELGDSALYFCASSLRLAGETEQFFGPGTRLTVL.

The gene calls are TRBV30 and TRBJ2-7; 10 bases align to TRBD1. Germline assignment: CDR1 GTSNPN and CDR2 SVGIG (reference sequence). The CDR3 covers 13 residues. V shed 8 bases, J shed 3 bases, and the junction held 7 bases outside the gene matches. As DNA, the CDR3 is TGTGCCAGGGGACAGGGGAGCGTCTACGAGCAGTACTTC. Translating gives CARGQGSVYEQYF.

The J gene is TRBJ2-3, the V gene TRBV3-1 (or the pseudogene TRBV3-2); D is undetermined. Trimming removed 3 bases at V and 6 bases at J, with 4 bases between. Germline-derived CDR1 and CDR2 are LGHDT and YNNKEL (reference sequence). The CDR3 covers 11 residues. The CDR3 nucleotides read TGTGCCAGCAGCCAGCGGGATACGCAGTATTTT. Its translation: CASSQRDTQYF.

This chain uses TRBV30 with TRBJ1-2; D is ambiguous. CDR1 GTSNPN and CDR2 SVGIG come from the germline V gene (reference sequence). The CDR3 is 16 amino acids. The V end lost 3 bases, the J end lost 1 base, and 18 bases lay between the germline ends. The CDR3 bases are TGTGCCTGGAGCCCATCCCGGACGGACCTTAACTATGGCTACACCTTC. As protein: CAWSPSRTDLNYGYTF.

This sequence joins TRBV30 and TRBJ1-1, with D hard to call. Germline values: CDR1 GTSNPN, CDR2 SVGIG (reference sequence). This CDR3 comprises 13 residues. V was clipped by 3 bases and J by 4 bases, with 12 bases between them. The CDR3 here is CAWSGYEGTEAFF. The CDR3 region has the DNA TGTGCCTGGAGCGGGTATGAGGGCACTGAAGCTTTCTTT.

V is TRBV7-9 and J is TRBJ2-2; possibly TRBD1 or TRBD2 for D (5 bases each). The CDR3 extends over 15 amino acids. Deletions cut 3 bases from V and 0 bases from J, with 8 bases between. Per the germline V gene, CDR1 is SEHNR and CDR2 is FQNEAQ (reference sequence). The chain's CDR3 is CASSFRGTNTGELFF. The CDR3 DNA sequence: TGTGCCAGCAGCTTCCGGGGCACGAACACCGGGGAGCTGTTTTTT.

The rearrangement links TRBV5-5 to TRBJ1-2; possible D gene TRBD1, 6 bases. Per the germline V gene, CDR1 is SGHKS and CDR2 is YYEKEE (reference sequence). This CDR3 comprises 15 residues. V lost 0 bases and J 4 bases, leaving 13 bases between the germline ends. CDR3 in amino acids: CASSLGRDRFYGYTF. The CDR3 DNA is TGTGCCAGCAGCTTGGGCCGAGACAGGTTCTATGGCTACACCTTC.

The chain joins TRBV7-2 to TRBJ2-5; D remains unclear. V was cut by 5 bases and J by 5 bases, with 18 bases left in between. The CDR3 spans 15 residues. Germline CDR1 is SGHTA and CDR2 is FQGNSA. The CDR3 nucleotides are TGTGCCAGCAGCCCAGGATGGGCCTTTGGGGAGACCCAGTACTTC. Its translation: CASSPGWAFGETQYF.

The genes are TRBV21-1 and TRBJ1-1; the table calls TRBD1, which could not be checked here. TRBV21-1 is reported as a pseudogene. The CDR3 sequence is 19 residues long. CDR3 nucleotides: TGTGCCAGCAGCAATTGGGGGGCAGGGGGCCGGAGCATGAACACTGAAGCTTTCTTT. Its translation is CASSNWGAGGRSMNTEAFF.

The chain employs TRBV7-2 and TRBJ2-1; 7 nucleotides align to TRBD2. V lost 4 bases and J lost 0; bases outside the gene matches: 3. Germline-derived CDR1 and CDR2 are SGHTA and FQGNSA. The CDR3 runs to 15 residues. The CDR3, as DNA: TGTGCCAGCAGCTGGCGGGGGACCTCCTACAATGAGCAGTTCTTC. This gives the protein CASSWRGTSYNEQFF.

The J gene is TRBJ1-2, the V gene TRBV4-1, with D perhaps matching TRBD1 (5 bases). V was pared by 0 bases and J by 4 bases, with 12 bases between. CDR3 length equals 15 residues. CDR1 MGHRA and CDR2 YSYEKL come from the germline V gene. Here the CDR3 reads CASSQDTVGLYGYTF. The CDR3 DNA sequence: TGCGCCAGCAGCCAAGATACGGTGGGGCTCTATGGCTACACCTTC.

The chain joins TRBV29-1 to TRBJ1-6; D is uncertain. V was cut by 4 bases and J by 0 bases, with 4 bases left in between. CDR1 is SQVTM and CDR2 is ANQGSEA in the germline V gene. This CDR3 region has 13 residues. In DNA form, the CDR3 reads TGCAGCGTTGGCAGCTCCTATAATTCACCCCTCCACTTT. Translated, it gives CSVGSSYNSPLHF.

V and J are TRBV5-6 and TRBJ2-2; 9 bases are shared with TRBD1. The CDR3 covers 16 residues. Trimming cost V 2 bases and J 4 bases; bases outside gene matches: 6. The germline V gene encodes CDR1 SGHDT and CDR2 YYEEEE. CDR3 amino acids: CASSFRDRVSTGELFF. The CDR3 nucleotides are TGTGCCAGCAGCTTTCGGGACAGGGTCAGCACCGGGGAGCTGTTTTTT.

This clone was observed once. This rearrangement joins TRBV29-1 to TRBJ1-1, with D possibly being TRBD1 (5 bases). Deletions cut 7 bases from V and 9 bases from J, with 18 bases between. The V gene's germline CDR1 is SQVTM and CDR2 ANQGSEA. The CDR3 contains 12 residues. The CDR3 sequence is CSALGDSPQAFF. The CDR3 nucleotides read TGCAGCGCCTTGGGTGACAGCCCCCAAGCTTTCTTT. Complete variable domain (other parts from reference TRBV29-1 and TRBJ1-1): SAVISQKPSRDICQRGTSLTIQCQVDSQVTMMFWYRQQPGQSLTLIATANQGSEATYESGFVIDKFPISRPNLTFSTLTVSNMSPEDSSIYLCSALGDSPQAFFGQGTRLTVV.

The chain couples TRBV18 to TRBJ1-1, with D possibly being TRBD1 (6 bases). Trimming left V 0 bases short and J 5 bases short, with 13 bases between. The CDR3 has 15 residues. The germline V gene has CDR1 KGHSH and CDR2 LQKENI. Here the CDR3 DNA reads TGTGCCAGCTCACCACCGCGGAGAGGGGGTACTGAAGCTTTCTTT. Protein product: CASSPPRRGGTEAFF. The variable domain in full, with the rest retrieved from reference TRBV18 and TRBJ1-1, is NAGVMQNPRHLVRRRGQEARLRCSPMKGHSHVYWYRQLPEEGLKFMVYLQKENIIDESGMPKERFSAEFPKEGPSILRIQQVVRGDSAAYFCASSPPRRGGTEAFFGQGTRLTVV.

The V and J genes are TRBV11-2 and TRBJ1-2, with D possibly being TRBD1 (6 bases). The CDR3 has 19 amino acids. V shed 1 base and J shed 0 bases, with 21 bases lying between them. Germline V CDR1 and CDR2: SGHAT, FQNNGV. This CDR3 is CASSLVGEKRQASNYGYTF. The CDR3 DNA is TGTGCCAGCAGCTTAGTAGGGGAAAAGAGACAGGCCTCTAACTATGGCTACACCTTC.

The chain uses TRBV27 and TRBJ1-2; perhaps TRBD1 as D (5 bases). Germline loops: CDR1 MNHEY, CDR2 SMNVEV (reference sequence). The ends were cut back, 6 bases at V and 4 bases at J, with 12 bases in the middle. This CDR3 is built from 13 residues. The CDR3 is CASSGTPFYGYTF. The CDR3, as DNA: TGTGCCAGCAGCGGGACTCCTTTCTATGGCTACACCTTC.

V and J are TRBV5-4 and TRBJ1-1; D is possibly TRBD1 (5 bases). CDR3 length: 13 amino acids. The germline V gene has CDR1 SGHNT and CDR2 YYREEE (reference sequence). V was cut by 3 bases and J by 7 bases, with 13 bases left in between. CDR3 DNA: TGTGCCAGCAGCTGGGTAACGGACAATGAAGCTTTCTTT. Its protein is CASSWVTDNEAFF.

This chain connects TRBV6-5 to TRBJ2-5; TRBD1 or TRBD2 may be the D gene (6 bases each). CDR3 length: 14 amino acids. Germline CDR1 reads MNHEY; CDR2 reads SVGAGI. With 5 bases removed from V and 4 bases from J, the gap between germline ends came to 14 bases. In DNA, the CDR3 is TGTGCCAGCAGTCCACGACAGGAGGGAGAGACCCAGTACTTC. It codes for CASSPRQEGETQYF.

CDR3 sequence reads: CASSSGQGDYHSGYTF. In nucleotides, the CDR3 is TGTGCCAGCAGCTCGGGACAGGGCGATTATCATTCCGGCTACACCTTC. The rearrangement uses TRBV11-2 and TRBJ1-2, with TRBD1 identical over 9 bases. V lost 4 bases, J lost 8 bases, and 14 bases stayed unmatched. The CDR3 loop spans 16 amino acids. CDR1 SGHAT and CDR2 FQNNGV come from the germline V gene.

The chain's CDR3 is CASSYGAVSYEQYF. The CDR3 bases are TGTGCCAGCAGTTACGGAGCAGTCTCCTACGAGCAGTACTTC. The chain has TRBV6-5 and TRBJ2-7, with D unclear. Germline V gene sequence: CDR1 MNHEY, CDR2 SVGAGI. V was pared by 2 bases and J by 0 bases, with 8 bases between. The CDR3 covers 14 residues.

The chain carries TRBV6-5 and TRBJ1-1; maybe TRBD1 (6 bases). The germline CDR1 and CDR2 sequences are MNHEY and SVGAGI. This CDR3 has 15 amino acids. The germline V and J ends were trimmed by 6 bases and 4 bases, with 18 bases remaining between them. For the CDR3, the DNA is TGTGCCAGCAGGGGGATAGGGGGGGCGGTCACTGAAGCTTTCTTT. This translates into CASRGIGGAVTEAFF.

The chain carries TRBV3-1 (or the pseudogene TRBV3-2) and TRBJ1-6; no clear D gene. Trimming took 5 bases from V and 10 from J, leaving 18 bases between them. The V gene's germline CDR1 is LGHDT and CDR2 YNNKEL (reference sequence). The CDR3 has 15 amino acids. Written as DNA, the CDR3 is TGTGCCAGCAGCGAATTCGCTACGGCGGAATCACCCCTCCACTTT. This translates into CASSEFATAESPLHF.

This clone was seen just once. V usage is TRBV19 and J usage is TRBJ2-3, with 12 bases identical to TRBD2. Germline CDR1 reads LNHDA; CDR2 reads SQIVND (reference sequence). The CDR3 has 16 amino acids. With 3 bases clipped from V and 1 base from J, the junction kept 2 bases outside the gene matches. CDR3 sequence reads: CASSMTSGRGTDTQYF. The CDR3 coding sequence is TGTGCCAGTAGTATGACTAGCGGGAGAGGCACAGATACGCAGTATTTT. Using reference TRBV19 and TRBJ2-3 for the parts outside the CDR3, the full variable domain is DGGITQSPKYLFRKEGQNVTLSCEQNLNHDAMYWYRQDPGQGLRLIYYSQIVNDFQKGDIAEGYSVSREKKESFPLTVTSAQKNPTAFYLCASSMTSGRGTDTQYFGPGTRLTVL.

This rearrangement joins TRBV4-1 to TRBJ1-2; 7 positions match TRBD1. The trim removed 0 bases at V and 8 bases at J, leaving 12 bases unmatched. The germline gives CDR1 MGHRA, CDR2 YSYEKL. The CDR3 contains 16 residues. CDR3 bases: TGCGCCAGCAGCCAAGATGACGGGACAGCTCGTGGAGGCTACACCTTC. Amino acids: CASSQDDGTARGGYTF.

The DNA for the CDR3 is TGCGCCAGCAGCCCACTGGGACTAGACACCGGGGAGCTGTTTTTT. Its translation is CASSPLGLDTGELFF. The chain employs TRBV5-1 and TRBJ2-2; 8 bases line up with TRBD2. Germline CDR1 reads SGHRS; CDR2 reads YFSETQ. Trimming took 4 bases from V and 3 from J; bases not matched to a gene: 5. The CDR3 is made up of 15 amino acids.

The chain has TRBV5-5 and TRBJ2-7; D not resolved. Germline assignment: CDR1 SGHKS and CDR2 YYEKEE (reference sequence). The ends were cut back, 4 bases at V and 2 bases at J, with 7 bases in the middle. The CDR3 length is 12 residues. The CDR3 sequence: CASSIGAYEQYF. The CDR3 DNA reads TGTGCCAGCAGCATTGGGGCCTACGAGCAGTACTTC. Variable domain in full (rest from reference TRBV5-5 and TRBJ2-7): DAGVTQSPTHLIKTRGQQVTLRCSPISGHKSVSWYQQVLGQGPQFIFQYYEKEERGRGNFPDRFSARQFPNYSSELNVNALLLGDSALYLCASSIGAYEQYFGPGTRLTVT.